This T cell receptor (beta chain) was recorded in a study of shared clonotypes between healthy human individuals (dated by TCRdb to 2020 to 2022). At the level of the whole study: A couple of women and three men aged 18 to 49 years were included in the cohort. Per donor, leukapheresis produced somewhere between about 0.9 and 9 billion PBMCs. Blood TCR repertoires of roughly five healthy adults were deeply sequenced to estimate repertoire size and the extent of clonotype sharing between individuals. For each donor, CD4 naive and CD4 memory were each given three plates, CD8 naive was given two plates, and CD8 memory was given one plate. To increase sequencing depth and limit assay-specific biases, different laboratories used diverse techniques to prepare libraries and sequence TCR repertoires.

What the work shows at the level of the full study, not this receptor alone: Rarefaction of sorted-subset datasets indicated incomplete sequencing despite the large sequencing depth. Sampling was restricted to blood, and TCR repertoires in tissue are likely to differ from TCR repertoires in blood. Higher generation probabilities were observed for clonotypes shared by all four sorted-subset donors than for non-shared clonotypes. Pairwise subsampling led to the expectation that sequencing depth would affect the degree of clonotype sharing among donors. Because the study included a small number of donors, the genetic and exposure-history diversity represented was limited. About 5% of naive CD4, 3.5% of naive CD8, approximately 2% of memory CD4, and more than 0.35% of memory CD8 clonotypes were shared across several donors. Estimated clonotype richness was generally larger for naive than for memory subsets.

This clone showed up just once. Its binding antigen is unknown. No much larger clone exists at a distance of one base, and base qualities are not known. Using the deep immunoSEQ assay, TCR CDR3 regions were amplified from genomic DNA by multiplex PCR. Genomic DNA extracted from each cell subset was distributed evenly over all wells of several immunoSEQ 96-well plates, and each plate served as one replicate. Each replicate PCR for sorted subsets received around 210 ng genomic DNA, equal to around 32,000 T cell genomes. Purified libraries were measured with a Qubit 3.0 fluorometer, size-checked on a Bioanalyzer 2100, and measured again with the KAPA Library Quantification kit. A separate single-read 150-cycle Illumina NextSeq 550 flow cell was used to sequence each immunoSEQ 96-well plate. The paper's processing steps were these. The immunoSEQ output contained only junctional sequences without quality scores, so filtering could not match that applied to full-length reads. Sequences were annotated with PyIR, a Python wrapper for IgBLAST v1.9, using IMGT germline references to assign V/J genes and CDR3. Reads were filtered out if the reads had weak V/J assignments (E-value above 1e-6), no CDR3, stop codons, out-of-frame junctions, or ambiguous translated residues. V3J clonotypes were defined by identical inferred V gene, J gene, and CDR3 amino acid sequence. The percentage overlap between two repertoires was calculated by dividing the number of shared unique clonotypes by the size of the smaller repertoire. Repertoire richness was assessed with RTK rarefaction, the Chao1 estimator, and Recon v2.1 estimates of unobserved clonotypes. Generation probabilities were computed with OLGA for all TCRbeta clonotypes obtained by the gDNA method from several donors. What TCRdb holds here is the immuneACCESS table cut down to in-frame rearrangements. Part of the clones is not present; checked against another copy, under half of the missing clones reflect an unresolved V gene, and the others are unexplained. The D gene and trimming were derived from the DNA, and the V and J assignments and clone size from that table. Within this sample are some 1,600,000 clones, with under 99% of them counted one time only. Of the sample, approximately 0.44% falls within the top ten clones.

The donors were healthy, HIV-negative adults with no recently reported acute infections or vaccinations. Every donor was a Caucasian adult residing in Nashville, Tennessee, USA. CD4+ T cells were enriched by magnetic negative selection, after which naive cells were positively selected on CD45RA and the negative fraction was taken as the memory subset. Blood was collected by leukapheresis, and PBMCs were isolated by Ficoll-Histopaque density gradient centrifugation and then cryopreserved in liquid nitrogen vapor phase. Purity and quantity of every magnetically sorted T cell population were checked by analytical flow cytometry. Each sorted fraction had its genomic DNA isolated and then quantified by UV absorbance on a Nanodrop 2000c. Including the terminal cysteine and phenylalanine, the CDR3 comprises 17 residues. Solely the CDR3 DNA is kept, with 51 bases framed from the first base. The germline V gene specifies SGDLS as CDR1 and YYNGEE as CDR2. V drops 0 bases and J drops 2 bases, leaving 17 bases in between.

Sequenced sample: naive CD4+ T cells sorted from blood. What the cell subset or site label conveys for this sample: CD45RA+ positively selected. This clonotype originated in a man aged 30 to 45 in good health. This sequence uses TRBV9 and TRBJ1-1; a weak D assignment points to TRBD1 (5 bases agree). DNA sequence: TGTGCCAGCAGCGTAGTCCCCACTGGGGGACGAAACACTGAAGCTTTCTTT. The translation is CASSVVPTGGRNTEAFF.